This T cell receptor beta chain was obtained from a study of shared clonotypes between healthy human individuals. General observations from the study: Clonotype sharing among the donors was expected to vary with sequencing depth.

From germline, CDR1 is SGHNT and CDR2 YYREEE (reference sequence). The CDR3 runs 13 residues. The ends were cut back, 5 bases at V and 6 bases at J, with 14 bases in the middle. Sequenced by immunoSEQ multiplex PCR; TCRdb stores in-frame clones only, minus some. The table lists around 2.1 million clones, approximately 94% of them singletons. Positive CCR7 selection of CD45RO-negative cells yielded the naive CD8 cells, and terminally differentiated effector memory CD45RA+ cells were excluded. Adult donors, all healthy and HIV-negative, had no recent acute infections or vaccinations. Comment on this clone: What it binds is not known.

This TCR came from a young man in good health. Some clones in this sample may be carry-over from other donors' samples. The material sequenced was naive CD8+ T cells from PBMCs. The V call is TRBV5-4, the J call TRBJ1-2; D perhaps matches TRBD1 (5 bases). The CDR3 here is CASRGVGANGYTF. Written as DNA, the CDR3 is TGTGCCAGCAGGGGGGTAGGGGCGAATGGCTACACCTTC.